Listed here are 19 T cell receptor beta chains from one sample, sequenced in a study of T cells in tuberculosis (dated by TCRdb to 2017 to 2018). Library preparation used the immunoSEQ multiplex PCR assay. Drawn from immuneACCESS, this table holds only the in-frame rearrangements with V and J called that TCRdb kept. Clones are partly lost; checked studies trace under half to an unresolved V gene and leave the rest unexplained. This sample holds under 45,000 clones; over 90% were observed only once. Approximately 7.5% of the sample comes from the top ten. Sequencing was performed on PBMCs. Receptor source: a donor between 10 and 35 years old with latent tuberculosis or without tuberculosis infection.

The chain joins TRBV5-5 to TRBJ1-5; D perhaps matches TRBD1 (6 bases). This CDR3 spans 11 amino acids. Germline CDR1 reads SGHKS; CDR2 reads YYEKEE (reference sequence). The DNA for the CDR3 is TGTGCAAACAGGGAGACTCAGCCCCAGCATTTT. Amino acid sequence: CANRETQPQHF.

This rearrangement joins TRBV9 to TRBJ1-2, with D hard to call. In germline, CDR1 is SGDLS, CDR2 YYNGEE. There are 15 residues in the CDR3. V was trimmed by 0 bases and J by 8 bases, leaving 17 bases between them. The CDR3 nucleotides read TGTGCCAGCAGCGTAGACAGAGGAGGCTTAGGGGGCTACACCTTC. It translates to CASSVDRGGLGGYTF.

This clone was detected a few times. CDR3 protein: CAWSVSYSNQPQHF. As DNA, the CDR3 is TGTGCCTGGAGTGTTAGTTATAGCAATCAGCCCCAGCATTTT. The V gene is TRBV30, the J gene TRBJ1-5; D is unresolved. CDR1 GTSNPN and CDR2 SVGIG come from the germline V gene (reference sequence). Trimming left V 0 bases short and J 0 bases short, with 6 bases between. The CDR3 is 14 residues long.

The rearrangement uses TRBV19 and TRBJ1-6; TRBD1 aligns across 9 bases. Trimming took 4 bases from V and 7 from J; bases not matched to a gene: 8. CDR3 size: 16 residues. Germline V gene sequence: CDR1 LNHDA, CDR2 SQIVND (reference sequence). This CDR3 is CASSRLQGAMNSPLHF. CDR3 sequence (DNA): TGTGCCAGTAGTAGGCTACAGGGGGCAATGAATTCACCCCTCCACTTT.

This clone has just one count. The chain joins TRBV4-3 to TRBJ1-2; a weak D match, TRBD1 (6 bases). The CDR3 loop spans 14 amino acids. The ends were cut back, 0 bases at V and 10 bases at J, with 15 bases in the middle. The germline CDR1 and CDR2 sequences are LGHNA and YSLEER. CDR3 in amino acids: CASSQDTRQALYTF. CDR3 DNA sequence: TGCGCCAGCAGCCAAGACACTCGACAGGCCCTCTACACCTTC.

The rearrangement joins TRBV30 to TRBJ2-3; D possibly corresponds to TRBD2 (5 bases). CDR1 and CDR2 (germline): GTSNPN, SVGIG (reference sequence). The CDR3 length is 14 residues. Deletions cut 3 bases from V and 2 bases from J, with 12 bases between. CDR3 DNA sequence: TGTGCCTGGAGAGGGAGCGTTTACACAGATACGCAGTATTTT. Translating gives CAWRGSVYTDTQYF.

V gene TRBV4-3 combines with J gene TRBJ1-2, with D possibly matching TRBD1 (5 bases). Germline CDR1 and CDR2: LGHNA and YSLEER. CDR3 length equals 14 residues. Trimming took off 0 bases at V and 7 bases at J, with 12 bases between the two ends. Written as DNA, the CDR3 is TGCGCCAGCAGCCAAGATCGGCAGGGAGGTGGCTACACCTTC. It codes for CASSQDRQGGGYTF.

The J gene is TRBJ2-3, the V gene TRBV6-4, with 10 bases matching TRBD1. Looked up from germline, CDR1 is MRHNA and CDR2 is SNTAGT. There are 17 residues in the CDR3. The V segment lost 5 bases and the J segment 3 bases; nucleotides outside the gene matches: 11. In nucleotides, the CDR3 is TGTGCCAGCAGTCTAAACCGGGACAGGGGAGGTACAGATACGCAGTATTTT. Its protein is CASSLNRDRGGTDTQYF.

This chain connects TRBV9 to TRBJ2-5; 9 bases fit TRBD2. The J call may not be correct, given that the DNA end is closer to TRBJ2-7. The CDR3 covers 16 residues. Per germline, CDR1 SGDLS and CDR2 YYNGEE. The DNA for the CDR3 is TGTGCCAGCAGCCCTCATAGCGGGGGAGCTTCCTACGAGCAGTACTTC. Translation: CASSPHSGGASYEQYF.

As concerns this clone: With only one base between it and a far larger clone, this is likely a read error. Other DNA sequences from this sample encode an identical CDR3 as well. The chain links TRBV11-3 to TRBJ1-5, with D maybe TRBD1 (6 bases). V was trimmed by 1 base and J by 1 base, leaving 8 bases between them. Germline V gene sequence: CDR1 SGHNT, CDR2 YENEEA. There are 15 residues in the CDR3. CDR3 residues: CASSLGTESNQPQHF. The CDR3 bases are TGTGCCAGCAGCTTAGGGACAGAGAGCAATCAGCCCCAGCATTTT.

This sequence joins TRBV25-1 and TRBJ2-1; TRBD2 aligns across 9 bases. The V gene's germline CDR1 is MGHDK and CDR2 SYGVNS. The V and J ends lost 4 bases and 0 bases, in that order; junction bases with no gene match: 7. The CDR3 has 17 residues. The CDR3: CASSGSSGASSYNEQFF. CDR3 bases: TGTGCCAGCAGTGGCTCTAGCGGGGCCAGCTCCTACAATGAGCAGTTCTTC.

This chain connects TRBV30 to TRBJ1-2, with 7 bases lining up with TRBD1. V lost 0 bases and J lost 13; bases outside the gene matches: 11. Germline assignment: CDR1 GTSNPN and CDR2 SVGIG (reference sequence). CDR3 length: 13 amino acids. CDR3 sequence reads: CAWSVHGDRWGTF. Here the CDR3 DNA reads TGTGCCTGGAGTGTACATGGGGACAGATGGGGCACCTTC.

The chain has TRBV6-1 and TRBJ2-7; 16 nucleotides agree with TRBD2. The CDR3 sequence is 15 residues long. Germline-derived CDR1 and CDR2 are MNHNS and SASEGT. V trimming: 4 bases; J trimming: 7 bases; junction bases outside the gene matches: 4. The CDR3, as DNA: TGTGCCAGCAGTGCGGGGACTAGCGGGGGGGGTGAGCAGTACTTC. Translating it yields CASSAGTSGGGEQYF.

CDR3 sequence reads: CASSKEGLGYNEQFF. In DNA, the CDR3 is TGCGCCAGCAGCAAAGAGGGACTAGGTTACAATGAGCAGTTCTTC. The chain is built from TRBV5-1 and TRBJ2-1; 8 bases fit TRBD2. The ends lost 4 bases at V and 4 bases at J; junction bases unmatched: 7. This CDR3 spans 15 amino acids. Germline V gives CDR1 SGHRS, CDR2 YFSETQ. Filled out from reference TRBV5-1 and TRBJ2-1, the complete variable domain reads KAGVTQTPRYLIKTRGQQVTLSCSPISGHRSVSWYQQTPGQGLQFLFEYFSETQRNKGNFPGRFSGRQFSNSRSEMNVSTLELGDSALYLCASSKEGLGYNEQFFGPGTRLTVL.

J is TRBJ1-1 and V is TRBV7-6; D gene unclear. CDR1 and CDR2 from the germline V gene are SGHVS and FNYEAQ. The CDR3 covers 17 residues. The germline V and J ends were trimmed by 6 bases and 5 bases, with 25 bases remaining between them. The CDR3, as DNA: TGTGCCAGCAGTCTTCCGTCTTCGACCGGTGGGAGGACTGAAGCTTTCTTT. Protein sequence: CASSLPSSTGGRTEAFF. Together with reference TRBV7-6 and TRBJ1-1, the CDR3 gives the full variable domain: GAGVSQSPRYKVTKRGQDVALRCDPISGHVSLYWYRQALGQGPEFLTYFNYEAQQDKSGLPNDRFSAERPEGSISTLTIQRTEQRDSAMYRCASSLPSSTGGRTEAFFGQGTRLTVV.

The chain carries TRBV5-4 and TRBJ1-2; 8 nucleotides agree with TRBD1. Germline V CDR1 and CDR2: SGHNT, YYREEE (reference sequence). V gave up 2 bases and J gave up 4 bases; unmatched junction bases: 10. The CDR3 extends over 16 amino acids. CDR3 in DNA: TGTGCCAGCAGCTTTCCGGGACAGGAGACGATCTATGGCTACACCTTC. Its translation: CASSFPGQETIYGYTF.

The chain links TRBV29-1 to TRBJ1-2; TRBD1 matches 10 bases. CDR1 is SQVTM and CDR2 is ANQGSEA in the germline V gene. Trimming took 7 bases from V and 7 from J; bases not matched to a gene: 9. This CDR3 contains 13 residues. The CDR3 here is CSAKDRGSGGYTF. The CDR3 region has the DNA TGCAGCGCTAAGGACAGGGGGTCGGGTGGCTACACCTTC. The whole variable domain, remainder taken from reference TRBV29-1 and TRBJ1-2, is SAVISQKPSRDICQRGTSLTIQCQVDSQVTMMFWYRQQPGQSLTLIATANQGSEATYESGFVIDKFPISRPNLTFSTLTVSNMSPEDSSIYLCSAKDRGSGGYTFGSGTRLTVV.

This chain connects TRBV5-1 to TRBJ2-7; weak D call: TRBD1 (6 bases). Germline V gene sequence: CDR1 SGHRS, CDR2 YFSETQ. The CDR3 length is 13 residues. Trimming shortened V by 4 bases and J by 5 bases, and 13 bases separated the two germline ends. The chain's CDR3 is CASSLNRENEQYF. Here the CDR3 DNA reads TGCGCCAGCAGCCTAAACAGGGAAAACGAGCAGTACTTC.

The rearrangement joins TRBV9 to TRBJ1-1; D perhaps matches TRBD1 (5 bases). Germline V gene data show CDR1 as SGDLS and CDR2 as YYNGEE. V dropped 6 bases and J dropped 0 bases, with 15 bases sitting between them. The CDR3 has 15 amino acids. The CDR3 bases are TGTGCCAGCACCCCGAGGGAGGGGATGAACACTGAAGCTTTCTTT. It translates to CASTPREGMNTEAFF.